This T cell receptor (beta chain) appears in the sequencing data of a study of T cells in women clearing cervical HPV infection. Whole-study context: HLA type stays a possible confounder, typing being limited.

With respect to this clone: The CDR3 is cut off 3 residues early in the read; its end comes from the germline J gene.

CDR1 and CDR2 (germline): LNHDA, SQIVND (reference sequence). Trimming took off 2 bases at V and 1 base at J, with 14 bases between the two ends. The CDR3 is made up of 16 amino acids. The data were produced by immunoSEQ multiplex PCR, yet TCRdb's version contains in-frame clones alone and is incomplete. The repertoire table contains roughly 21,000 clones. This TCR derives from a woman aged 18 to 69 with a cervical HPV16 infection that either progressed to CIN3+ or cleared (not recorded which). This sequence joins TRBV19 and TRBJ1-1, with D maybe TRBD1 (6 bases). The sample consisted of blood buffy coat. The CDR3 bases that were read are TGTGCCAGTAGTATAAGGGACAACCGACAGAACACTGAA. This encodes CASSIRDNRQNTE. The full CDR3 sequence reads CASSIRDNRQNTEAFF.